This T cell receptor (beta chain) was captured in a study of T cell changes during pregnancy in multiple sclerosis. Only in-frame clones appear in the TCRdb table, and some are missing; sequencing was by immunoSEQ multiplex PCR. The table includes approximately 100,000 clones, just over 90% detected once. The CDR3 loop spans 16 amino acids. J was trimmed by 4 bases and V by 4 bases; bases with no gene match: 9. Germline V gene sequence: CDR1 SGHDN, CDR2 FVKESK. This receptor was obtained from a female donor with multiple sclerosis, enrolled in a pregnancy study. The sequencing here drew on peripheral blood, taken in the second trimester of pregnancy. This chain connects TRBV14 to TRBJ1-4; 7 bases match TRBD1. The CDR3 region is CASSPTTGTVNEKLFF. Here the CDR3 DNA reads TGTGCCAGCAGCCCCACTACCGGGACAGTTAATGAAAAACTGTTTTTT.